The 14 T cell receptor beta chains given below trace back to one sample, sequenced in a study of shared clonotypes between healthy human individuals. Assay: immunoSEQ multiplex PCR; the TCRdb copy retains only in-frame clones and omits some. The sample contains 400,000 to 600,000 clones, around 79% of which appear only once. The specimen sequenced was PBMCs. These receptors were taken from a woman in her thirties or forties in good health. Some clones in this sample may be carry-over from other donors' samples.

The chain recombines TRBV28 with TRBJ2-7; TRBD2 matches at 11 bases. The CDR3 sequence is 17 residues long. Germline CDR1 MDHEN, CDR2 SYDVKM. J was trimmed by 0 bases and V by 5 bases; bases with no gene match: 9. The CDR3 region is CASSTGTSGRSSYEQYF. The CDR3 DNA reads as TGTGCCAGCAGTACCGGGACTAGCGGAAGGAGCTCCTACGAGCAGTACTTC.

This clone was detected only a few times. The rearrangement uses TRBV7-3 and TRBJ2-3, with 8 bases identical to TRBD1. Unmatched junction bases numbered 6, after V lost 6 bases and J lost 1 base. The length of the CDR3 is 15 residues. The germline V gene encodes CDR1 SGHTA and CDR2 FQGTGA. DNA of the CDR3: TGTGCCAGCAGTTTCACAGGGGGTCGCACAGATACGCAGTATTTT. This sequence encodes CASSFTGGRTDTQYF.

This chain joins TRBV11-2 and TRBJ2-5; the match to TRBD2 covers 10 bases. Germline V lookup: CDR1 SGHAT, CDR2 FQNNGV. V lost 7 bases to trimming and J lost 3 bases; unmatched junction nucleotides: 2. The CDR3 runs 13 residues. CDR3 DNA sequence: TGTGCCAGCATGGGACTAGCGAAAGAGACCCAGTACTTC. Translation gives CASMGLAKETQYF.

This chain links TRBV5-1 with TRBJ2-1; D remains unclear. V was trimmed by 4 bases and J by 5 bases, leaving 16 bases between them. The CDR3 totals 15 residues. The V gene's germline CDR1 is SGHRS and CDR2 YFSETQ. CDR3 DNA sequence: TGCGCCAGCAGCCGCTTCCCGGGCCGGGACAATGAGCAGTTCTTC. Amino acids: CASSRFPGRDNEQFF.

The chain has TRBV29-1 and TRBJ1-5; D gene ambiguous. CDR3 size: 14 residues. Trimming shortened V by 6 bases and J by 5 bases, and 17 bases separated the two germline ends. The germline V gene encodes CDR1 SQVTM and CDR2 ANQGSEA. CDR3 coding DNA: TGCAGCGTCACTGAGGTGGCCGCGGATCAGCCCCAGCATTTT. This sequence encodes CSVTEVAADQPQHF.

The gene calls are TRBV19 and TRBJ1-5; D is ambiguous. CDR3 size: 14 residues. The V gene's germline CDR1 is LNHDA and CDR2 SQIVND (reference sequence). With 5 bases removed from V and 0 bases from J, the gap between germline ends came to 8 bases. CDR3 region: CASSGQVSNQPQHF. The CDR3, as DNA: TGTGCCAGTAGTGGCCAGGTTAGCAATCAGCCCCAGCATTTT. The variable domain in full, with the rest retrieved from reference TRBV19 and TRBJ1-5, is DGGITQSPKYLFRKEGQNVTLSCEQNLNHDAMYWYRQDPGQGLRLIYYSQIVNDFQKGDIAEGYSVSREKKESFPLTVTSAQKNPTAFYLCASSGQVSNQPQHFGDGTRLSIL.

The V gene is TRBV5-8, the J gene TRBJ1-2, with D possibly matching TRBD1 (5 bases). Germline V CDR1 and CDR2: SGHTS, YDEGEE. Trimming stripped 0 bases from V and 3 bases from J, with 9 bases between. The CDR3 totals 14 residues. The DNA for the CDR3 is TGTGCCAGCAGCTTGGGCCAGGGCTACTATGGCTACACCTTC. It translates to CASSLGQGYYGYTF.

CDR3 loop: CASSLDPQTYNEQFF. For the CDR3, the DNA is TGTGCCAGCAGCTTGGACCCTCAAACCTACAATGAGCAGTTCTTC. The rearrangement joins TRBV5-6 to TRBJ2-1; D uncertain. Trimming left V 0 bases short and J 2 bases short, with 9 bases between. Germline CDR1 is SGHDT and CDR2 is YYEEEE. The CDR3 consists of 15 residues. Drawing the rest from reference TRBV5-6 and TRBJ2-1, the complete variable domain is DAGVTQSPTHLIKTRGQQVTLRCSPKSGHDTVSWYQQALGQGPQFIFQYYEEEERQRGNFPDRFSGHQFPNYSSELNVNALLLGDSALYLCASSLDPQTYNEQFFGPGTRLTVL.

Concerning this clone itself: Other DNA variants within this sample encode the same CDR3. The chain uses TRBV9 and TRBJ1-5; the D is unclear. Germline V gene sequence: CDR1 SGDLS, CDR2 YYNGEE. The V gene lost 0 bases and the J gene lost 4 bases, with 5 bases spanning the gap. The CDR3 extends over 13 amino acids. The CDR3, as DNA: TGTGCCAGCAGCGTAGGAGAGAATCAGCCCCAGCATTTT. Translation gives CASSVGENQPQHF.

The V and J genes are TRBV7-3 and TRBJ2-5; D is possibly TRBD1 or TRBD2 (5 bases each). The CDR3 runs to 15 residues. CDR1 is SGHTA, CDR2 FQGTGA, per germline. V lost 4 bases and J lost 1, with 13 bases in between. CDR3 coding DNA: TGTGCCAGCAGCTCTAGTGGGGGTGCCCAAGAGACCCAGTACTTC. As protein: CASSSSGGAQETQYF.

This clone turned up a few times. V gene TRBV2 combines with J gene TRBJ1-2; perhaps TRBD1 as D (5 bases). CDR1 is SNHLY, CDR2 FYNNEI, per germline. The CDR3 consists of 14 residues. Trimming stripped 6 bases from V and 2 bases from J, with 13 bases between. Written as DNA, the CDR3 is TGTGCCAGCAGCCAAATGGGGGGGAACTATGGCTACACCTTC. It translates to CASSQMGGNYGYTF. The full variable domain, completed using reference TRBV2 and TRBJ1-2, is EPEVTQTPSHQVTQMGQEVILRCVPISNHLYFYWYRQILGQKVEFLVSFYNNEISEKSEIFDDQFSVERPDGSNFTLKIRSTKLEDSAMYFCASSQMGGNYGYTFGSGTRLTVV.

The chain uses TRBV5-5 and TRBJ1-5; D is possibly TRBD1 (6 bases). The CDR3 consists of 14 residues. The V gene lost 4 bases and the J gene lost 6 bases, with 14 bases spanning the gap. Germline V gives CDR1 SGHKS, CDR2 YYEKEE (reference sequence). The CDR3 reads CASSTRQERQPQHF. CDR3 DNA sequence: TGTGCCAGCAGCACACGACAGGAGCGTCAGCCCCAGCATTTT.

This clone was detected only a few times. The J gene is TRBJ2-5, the V gene TRBV11-2, with 15 bases matching TRBD2. The V gene's germline CDR1 is SGHAT and CDR2 FQNNGV. J lost 4 bases, V lost 1 base, and 4 bases had no gene match. CDR3 length equals 17 residues. Written as DNA, the CDR3 is TGTGCCAGCAGCTTAGCCGGACTAGCGGGAGGGTTAGAGACCCAGTACTTC. This sequence encodes CASSLAGLAGGLETQYF.

This clone was counted a few times. The chain uses TRBV19 and TRBJ1-4; TRBD1 agrees at 7 bases. The V gene end was trimmed by 3 bases and the J gene end by 8 bases; junction bases not matched to a gene: 12. Germline-derived CDR1 and CDR2 are LNHDA and SQIVND (reference sequence). The CDR3 runs 16 residues. Here the CDR3 reads CASSIIDRDHREKLFF. CDR3 coding DNA: TGTGCCAGTAGTATTATTGACAGGGACCATCGAGAAAAACTGTTTTTT. Full variable domain (missing parts from reference TRBV19 and TRBJ1-4): DGGITQSPKYLFRKEGQNVTLSCEQNLNHDAMYWYRQDPGQGLRLIYYSQIVNDFQKGDIAEGYSVSREKKESFPLTVTSAQKNPTAFYLCASSIIDRDHREKLFFGSGTQLSVL.